This TCR beta chain was recorded in a study of T cells in Graves' hyperthyroidism and ophthalmopathy. Amplification of TCR beta CDR3 regions was performed using RNA transcripts as template. When the TCR CDR3 underwent first-round RT-PCR, the HTBI primer set was used. TCRdb used MiXCR to reprocess the multiplex PCR reads, holding one entry per CDR3 protein. The sample carries about 420,000 distinct CDR3 sequences, around 14% recorded once. Points from the study as a whole: Peripheral blood also featured most of the thyroid clonotypes expanded above 0.001.

At least ten counts were recorded for this clonotype. Its antigen is not known. Pregnant or lactating patients were excluded, as were those with uncontrolled infection or other autoimmune disease. The source of the PBMCs was approximately 10 ml of fresh peripheral blood. This CDR3 spans 13 amino acids. V lost 2 bases and J lost 9, with 12 bases in between. CDR1 and CDR2 (germline): MNHEY, SMNVEV (reference sequence). The receptor was isolated from a woman between 18 and 30 years old with Graves' hyperthyroidism. The sequenced sample was blood. This chain links TRBV27 with TRBJ2-3; D is undetermined. In DNA form, the CDR3 reads TGTGCCAGCAGTTTAAATTGGCTAACCACGCAGTATTTT. It specifies CASSLNWLTTQYF.